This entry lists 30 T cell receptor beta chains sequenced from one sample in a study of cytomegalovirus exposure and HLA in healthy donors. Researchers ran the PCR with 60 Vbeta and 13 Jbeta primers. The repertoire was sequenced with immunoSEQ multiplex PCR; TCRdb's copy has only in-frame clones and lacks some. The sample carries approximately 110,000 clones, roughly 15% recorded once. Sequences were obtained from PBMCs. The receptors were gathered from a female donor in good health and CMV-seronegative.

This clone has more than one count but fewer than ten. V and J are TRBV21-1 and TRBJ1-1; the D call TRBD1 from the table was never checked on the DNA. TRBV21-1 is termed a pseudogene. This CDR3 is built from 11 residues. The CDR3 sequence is CASRTGGLTFF. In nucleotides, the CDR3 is TGTGCCAGCAGAACAGGGGGCCTGACTTTCTTT.

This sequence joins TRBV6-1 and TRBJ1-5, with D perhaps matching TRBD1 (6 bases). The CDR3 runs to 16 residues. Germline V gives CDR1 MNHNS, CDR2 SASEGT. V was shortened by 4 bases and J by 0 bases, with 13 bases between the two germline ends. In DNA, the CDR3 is TGTGCCAGCAGTGTCCGCCGGGACAATAGCAATCAGCCCCAGCATTTT. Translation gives CASSVRRDNSNQPQHF.

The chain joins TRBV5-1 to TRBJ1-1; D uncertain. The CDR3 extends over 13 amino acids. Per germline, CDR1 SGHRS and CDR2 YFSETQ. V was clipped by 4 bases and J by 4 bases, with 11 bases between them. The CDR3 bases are TGCGCCAGCAGCGGGGAGTTGGGCACTGAAGCTTTCTTT. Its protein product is CASSGELGTEAFF.

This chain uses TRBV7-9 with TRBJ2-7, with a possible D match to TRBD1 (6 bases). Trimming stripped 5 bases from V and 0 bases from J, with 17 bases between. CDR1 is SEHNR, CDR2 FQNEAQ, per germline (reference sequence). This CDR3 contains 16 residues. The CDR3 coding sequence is TGTGCCAGCAGCCCTAGGGGTACAGGGTTCTCCTACGAGCAGTACTTC. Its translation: CASSPRGTGFSYEQYF.

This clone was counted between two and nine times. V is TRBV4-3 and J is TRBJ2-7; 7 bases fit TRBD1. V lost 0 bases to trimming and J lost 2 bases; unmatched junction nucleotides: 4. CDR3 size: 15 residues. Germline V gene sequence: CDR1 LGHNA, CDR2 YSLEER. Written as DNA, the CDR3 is TGCGCCAGCAGCCAAGAGAAAGGGACAGCCTACGAGCAGTACTTC. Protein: CASSQEKGTAYEQYF.

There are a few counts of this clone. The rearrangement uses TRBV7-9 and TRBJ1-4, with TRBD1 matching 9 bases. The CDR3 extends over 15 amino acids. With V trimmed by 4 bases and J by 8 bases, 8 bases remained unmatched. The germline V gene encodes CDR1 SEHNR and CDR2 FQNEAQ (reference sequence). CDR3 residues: CASSSPRDREEKLFF. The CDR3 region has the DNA TGTGCCAGCAGCTCACCAAGGGACAGGGAAGAAAAACTGTTTTTT.

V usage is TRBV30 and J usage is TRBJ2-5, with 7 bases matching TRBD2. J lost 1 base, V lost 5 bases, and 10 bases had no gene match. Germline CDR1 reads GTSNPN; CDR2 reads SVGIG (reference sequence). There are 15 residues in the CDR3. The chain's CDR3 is CAWVLPGLPQETQYF. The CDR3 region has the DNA TGTGCCTGGGTACTACCGGGACTACCCCAAGAGACCCAGTACTTC.

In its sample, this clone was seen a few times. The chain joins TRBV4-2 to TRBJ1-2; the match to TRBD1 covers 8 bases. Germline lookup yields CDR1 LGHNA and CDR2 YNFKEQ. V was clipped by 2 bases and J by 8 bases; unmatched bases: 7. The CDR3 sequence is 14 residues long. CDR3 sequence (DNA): TGTGCCAGCAGCCAACTTCAGGGGGCTGAGGGCTACACCTTC. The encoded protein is CASSQLQGAEGYTF.

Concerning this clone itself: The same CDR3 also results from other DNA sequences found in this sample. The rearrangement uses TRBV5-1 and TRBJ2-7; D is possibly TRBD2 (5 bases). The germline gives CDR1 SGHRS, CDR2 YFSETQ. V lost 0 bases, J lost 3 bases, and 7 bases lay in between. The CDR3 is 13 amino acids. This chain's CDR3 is CASSLAGVYEQYF. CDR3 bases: TGCGCCAGCAGCTTGGCCGGGGTCTACGAGCAGTACTTC.

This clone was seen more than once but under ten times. The CDR3 DNA is TGTGCCAGCAGTGAGGAGCTAGCGGCGTCCTACAATGAGCAGTTCTTC. Amino acids: CASSEELAASYNEQFF. The genes are TRBV6-4 and TRBJ2-1; 7 nucleotides line up with TRBD2. This CDR3 is built from 16 residues. Per the germline V gene, CDR1 is MRHNA and CDR2 is SNTAGT. Unmatched junction bases numbered 6, after V lost 3 bases and J lost 1 base.

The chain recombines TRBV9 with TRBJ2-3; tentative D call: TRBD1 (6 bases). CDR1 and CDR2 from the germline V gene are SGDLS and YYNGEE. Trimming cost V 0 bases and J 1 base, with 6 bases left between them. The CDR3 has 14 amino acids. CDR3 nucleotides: TGTGCCAGCAGCGTAGACAGGGGCACAGATACGCAGTATTTT. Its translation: CASSVDRGTDTQYF.

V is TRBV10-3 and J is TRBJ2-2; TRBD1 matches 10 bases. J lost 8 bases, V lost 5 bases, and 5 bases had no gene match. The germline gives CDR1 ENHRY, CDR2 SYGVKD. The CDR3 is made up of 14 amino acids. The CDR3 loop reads CAISTRQGAGELFF. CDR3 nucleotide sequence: TGTGCCATCAGTACTAGACAGGGGGCTGGGGAGCTGTTTTTT.

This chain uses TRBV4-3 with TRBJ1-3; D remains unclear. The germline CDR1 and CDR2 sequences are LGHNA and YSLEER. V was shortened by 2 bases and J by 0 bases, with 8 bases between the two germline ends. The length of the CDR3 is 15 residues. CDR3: CASSQHKSSGNTIYF. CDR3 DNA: TGCGCCAGCAGCCAACATAAGAGCTCTGGAAACACCATATATTTT.

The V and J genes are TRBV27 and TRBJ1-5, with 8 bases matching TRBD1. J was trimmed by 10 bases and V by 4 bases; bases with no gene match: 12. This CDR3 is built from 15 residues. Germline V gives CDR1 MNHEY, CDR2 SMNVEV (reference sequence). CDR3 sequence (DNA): TGTGCCAGCAGTTCCCTGGGGCAGGGGGCAGGCCCCCAGCATTTT. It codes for CASSSLGQGAGPQHF.

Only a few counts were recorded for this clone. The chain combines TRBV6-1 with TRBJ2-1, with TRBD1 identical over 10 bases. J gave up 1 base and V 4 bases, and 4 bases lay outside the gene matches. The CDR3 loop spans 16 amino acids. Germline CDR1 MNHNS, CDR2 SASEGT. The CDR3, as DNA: TGTGCCAGCAGTGGAGGGACAGGGGTATCCTACAATGAGCAGTTCTTC. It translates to CASSGGTGVSYNEQFF.

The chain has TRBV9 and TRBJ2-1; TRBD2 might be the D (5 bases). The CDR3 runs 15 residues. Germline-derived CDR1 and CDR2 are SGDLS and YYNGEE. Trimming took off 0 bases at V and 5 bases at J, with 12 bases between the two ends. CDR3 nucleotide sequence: TGTGCCAGCAGCGTAGACCTAGCATTGAACAATGAGCAGTTCTTC. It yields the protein CASSVDLALNNEQFF.

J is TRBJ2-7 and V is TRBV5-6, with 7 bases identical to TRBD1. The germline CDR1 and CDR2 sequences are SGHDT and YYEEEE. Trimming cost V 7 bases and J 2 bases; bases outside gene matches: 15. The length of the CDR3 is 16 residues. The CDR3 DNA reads TGTGCCAGCGGCTCTAGAAACAGGGGTAGCGCCTACGAGCAGTACTTC. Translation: CASGSRNRGSAYEQYF.

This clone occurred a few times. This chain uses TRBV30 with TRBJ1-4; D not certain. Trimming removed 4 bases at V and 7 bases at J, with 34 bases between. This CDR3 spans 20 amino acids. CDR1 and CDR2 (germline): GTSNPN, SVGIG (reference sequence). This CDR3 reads CAWIFPRGGRIGSCGEKLFF. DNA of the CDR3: TGTGCCTGGATTTTCCCCCGCGGTGGGAGGATAGGGAGTTGCGGTGAAAAACTGTTTTTT.

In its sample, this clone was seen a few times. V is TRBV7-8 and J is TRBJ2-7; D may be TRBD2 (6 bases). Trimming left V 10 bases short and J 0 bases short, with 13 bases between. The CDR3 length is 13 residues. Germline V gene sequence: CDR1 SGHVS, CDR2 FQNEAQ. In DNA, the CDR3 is TGTGCCACCGAGCGGGCCAGCTCCTACGAGCAGTACTTC. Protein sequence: CATERASSYEQYF.

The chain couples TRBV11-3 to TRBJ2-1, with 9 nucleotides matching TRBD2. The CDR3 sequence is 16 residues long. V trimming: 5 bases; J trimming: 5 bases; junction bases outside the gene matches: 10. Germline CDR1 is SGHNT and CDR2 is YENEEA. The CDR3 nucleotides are TGTGCCAGCAGCCTCGAAGCCGAGCGGGGGGACAATGAGCAGTTCTTC. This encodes CASSLEAERGDNEQFF. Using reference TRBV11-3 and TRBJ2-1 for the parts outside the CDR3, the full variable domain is EAGVVQSPRYKIIEKKQPVAFWCNPISGHNTLYWYLQNLGQGPELLIRYENEEAVDDSQLPKDRFSAERLKGVDSTLKIQPAELGDSAVYLCASSLEAERGDNEQFFGPGTRLTVL.

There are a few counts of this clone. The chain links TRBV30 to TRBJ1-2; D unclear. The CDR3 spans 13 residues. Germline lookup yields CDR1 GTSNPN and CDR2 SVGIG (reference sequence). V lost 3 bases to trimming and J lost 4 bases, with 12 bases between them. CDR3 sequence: CAWRSDGLYGYTF. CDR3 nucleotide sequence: TGTGCCTGGAGATCGGACGGACTCTATGGCTACACCTTC.

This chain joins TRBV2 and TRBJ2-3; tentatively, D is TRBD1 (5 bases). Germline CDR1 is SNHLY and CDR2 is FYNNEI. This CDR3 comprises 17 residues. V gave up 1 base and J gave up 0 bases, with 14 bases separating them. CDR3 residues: CASSEVRLGPSTDTQYF. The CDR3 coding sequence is TGTGCCAGCAGTGAAGTCCGTTTGGGGCCTAGCACAGATACGCAGTATTTT.

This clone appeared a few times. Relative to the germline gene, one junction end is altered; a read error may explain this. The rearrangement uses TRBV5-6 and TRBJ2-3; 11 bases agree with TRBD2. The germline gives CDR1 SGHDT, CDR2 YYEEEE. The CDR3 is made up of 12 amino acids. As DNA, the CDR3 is TGTGCCAGCAGCCCCGGGACTAGCGGCATGGATTTT. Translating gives CASSPGTSGMDF.

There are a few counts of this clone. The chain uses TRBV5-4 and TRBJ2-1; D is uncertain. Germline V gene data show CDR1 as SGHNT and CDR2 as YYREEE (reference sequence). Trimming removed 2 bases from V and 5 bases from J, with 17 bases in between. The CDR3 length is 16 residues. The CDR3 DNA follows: TGTGCCAGCAGCTTTAGACTGGAAAAACACGACAATGAGCAGTTCTTC. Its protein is CASSFRLEKHDNEQFF.

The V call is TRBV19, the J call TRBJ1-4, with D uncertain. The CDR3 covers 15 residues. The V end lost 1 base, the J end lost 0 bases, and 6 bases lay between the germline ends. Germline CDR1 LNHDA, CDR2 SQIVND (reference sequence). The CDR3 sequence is CASSIGAATNEKLFF. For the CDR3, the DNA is TGTGCCAGTAGTATAGGGGCAGCAACTAATGAAAAACTGTTTTTT.

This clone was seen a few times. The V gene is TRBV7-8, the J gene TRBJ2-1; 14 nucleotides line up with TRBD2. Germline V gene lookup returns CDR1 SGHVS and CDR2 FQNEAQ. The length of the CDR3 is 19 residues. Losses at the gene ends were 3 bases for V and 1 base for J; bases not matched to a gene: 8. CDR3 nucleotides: TGTGCCAGCAGCTTGACTAGCGGGAGGGCCCTCGCGTCCTACAATGAGCAGTTCTTC. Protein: CASSLTSGRALASYNEQFF. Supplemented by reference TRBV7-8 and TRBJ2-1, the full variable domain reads GAGVSQSPRYKVAKRGQDVALRCDPISGHVSLFWYQQALGQGPEFLTYFQNEAQLDKSGLPSDRFFAERPEGSVSTLKIQRTQQEDSAVYLCASSLTSGRALASYNEQFFGPGTRLTVL.

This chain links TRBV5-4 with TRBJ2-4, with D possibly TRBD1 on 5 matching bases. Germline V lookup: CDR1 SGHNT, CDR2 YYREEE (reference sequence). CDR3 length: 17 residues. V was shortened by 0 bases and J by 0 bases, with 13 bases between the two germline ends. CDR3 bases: TGTGCCAGCAGCTTGGGTCCCAGGGCTCTAGCCAAAAACATTCAGTACTTC. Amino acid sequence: CASSLGPRALAKNIQYF.

The CDR3 here is CASSPRGGYYGYTF. The CDR3 DNA follows: TGTGCCAGCAGCCCCCGTGGAGGGTACTATGGCTACACCTTC. The chain couples TRBV6-5 to TRBJ1-2; D uncertain. V lost 6 bases to trimming and J lost 3 bases, with 14 bases between them. Looked up from germline, CDR1 is MNHEY and CDR2 is SVGAGI. The CDR3 runs 14 residues.

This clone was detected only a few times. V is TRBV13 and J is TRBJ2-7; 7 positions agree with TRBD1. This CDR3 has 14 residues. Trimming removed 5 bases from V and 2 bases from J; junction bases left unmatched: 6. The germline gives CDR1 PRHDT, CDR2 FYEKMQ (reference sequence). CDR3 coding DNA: TGTGCCAGCAGCAACCGGGACAGTCCCTACGAGCAGTACTTC. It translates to CASSNRDSPYEQYF.

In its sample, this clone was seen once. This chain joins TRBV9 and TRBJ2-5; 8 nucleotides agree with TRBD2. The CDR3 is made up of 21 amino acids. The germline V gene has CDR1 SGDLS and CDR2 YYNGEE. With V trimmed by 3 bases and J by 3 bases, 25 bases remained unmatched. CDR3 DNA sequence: TGTGCCAGCAGCGCCAAGATCCCACTCCCGGCTTGCGGGGGGCTAAAAGAGACCCAGTACTTC. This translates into CASSAKIPLPACGGLKETQYF.